This is a list of T cell receptor beta chains from one sample in a study of technical replicates of blood from a handful of donors. Produced via immunoSEQ multiplex PCR; TCRdb's table is partial and in-frame only. The sample holds just over 95,000 clones, 85% to 95% seen once. The specimen was T cells isolated from PBMCs. The receptors derive from a human donor in good health. Both conserved end residues are part of each CDR3.

TRBV11-2	TRBJ2-4	CASSLGTSGLRAKNIQYF
TRBV6-6	TRBJ2-5	CASSPSETQYF
TRBV4-3	TRBJ2-6	CASSQEYGAGANVLTF
TRBV7-7	TRBJ1-4	CASSLSAGVCATNEKLFF
TRBV14	TRBJ2-1	CASSQVLGQGAGDEQFF
TRBV28	TRBJ2-5	CASISPRQGRETQYF
TRBV9	TRBJ2-7	CASSVGGEGSYEQYF
TRBV19	TRBJ2-1	CASSTLYNEQFF
TRBV7-9	TRBJ2-7	CASRDTSGRANKYEQYF
TRBV2	TRBJ2-5	CASETFATQYF
TRBV6-5	TRBJ2-1	CATEPQGSNEQFF
TRBV2	TRBJ2-3	CASPLGTDTQYF
TRBV5-6	TRBJ1-5	CASSLDSTEWHF
TRBV6-1	TRBJ1-5	CAIWDRGYQPQHF
TRBV9	TRBJ2-1	CASSYSSGLYNEQFF
TRBV5-8	TRBJ2-5	CASSRLGGPQETQYF
TRBV19	TRBJ2-3	CASHLTGGSTDTQYF
TRBV28	TRBJ1-2	CASSPGTDYGYTF
TRBV5-1	TRBJ2-1	CASSLRSGSNEQFF
TRBV6-5	TRBJ2-2	CASSYGGSGELFF
TRBV7-3	TRBJ2-1	CASSPLAGGSSEQFF
TRBV14	TRBJ1-4	CASSVRGREVTKGTNEKLFF